Below are 11 T cell receptor beta chains sequenced from a single sample in a study of control samples from healthy donors and cancer patients. Assay: immunoSEQ multiplex PCR; the TCRdb copy retains only in-frame clones and omits some. The repertoire consists of about 69,000 clones, with roughly 80% occurring once and the leading ten covering around 3%. Source material: PBMCs. These receptors were obtained from a woman aged 50 to 60 with lung cancer.

V gene TRBV28 combines with J gene TRBJ1-1; D is perhaps TRBD1 (6 bases). Germline V gene data show CDR1 as MDHEN and CDR2 as SYDVKM. V was shortened by 10 bases and J by 0 bases, with 15 bases between the two germline ends. The CDR3 has 14 amino acids. The CDR3 DNA reads as TGTGCCACCGAAACGGACAGTTTGAACACTGAAGCTTTCTTT. Residues: CATETDSLNTEAFF.

The chain is built from TRBV29-1 and TRBJ2-7, with 11 bases matching TRBD2. After removal of 3 bases from V and 6 bases from J, the junction contained 4 bases not matched to a gene. The CDR3 spans 13 residues. CDR1 is SQVTM and CDR2 is ANQGSEA in the germline V gene. The chain's CDR3 is CSVDSGGAAEQYF. The CDR3 DNA is TGCAGCGTTGATAGCGGGGGGGCCGCCGAGCAGTACTTC.

This chain joins TRBV18 and TRBJ1-1; D unresolved. CDR3 length: 14 residues. The ends were cut back, 3 bases at V and 2 bases at J, with 10 bases in the middle. Germline loops: CDR1 KGHSH, CDR2 LQKENI. CDR3 bases: TGTGCCAGCTCACCGCAGCGGATTAACACTGAAGCTTTCTTT. This sequence encodes CASSPQRINTEAFF.

This chain joins TRBV20-1 and TRBJ2-1; 15 bases map to TRBD2. The CDR3 is 19 residues long. Unmatched junction bases numbered 10, after V lost 3 bases and J lost 1 base. In germline, CDR1 is DFQATT, CDR2 SNEGSKA (reference sequence). The CDR3 region has the DNA TGCAGTGCTAGTGGACTAGCGGGGGGGCAGGGAAGGTCCTACAATGAGCAGTTCTTC. It translates to CSASGLAGGQGRSYNEQFF.

This clone was seen a single time. CDR3 nucleotide sequence: TGTGCCAGCAGCATCGGGACAGGGTTATACGAGCAGTACTTC. Translated: CASSIGTGLYEQYF. This rearrangement joins TRBV7-9 to TRBJ2-7, with TRBD1 matching over 9 bases. This CDR3 contains 14 residues. Germline values: CDR1 SEHNR, CDR2 FQNEAQ (reference sequence). The junction had 6 bases not matched to a gene; V was cut back by 5 bases and J by 4 bases.

The gene calls are TRBV6-1 and TRBJ1-2; tentatively, D is TRBD1 (5 bases). The CDR3 has 14 residues. V lost 1 base, J lost 4 bases, and 10 bases lay in between. The germline V gene has CDR1 MNHNS and CDR2 SASEGT. Here the CDR3 DNA reads TGTGCCAGCAGTGAAGGTCAGGGTACCTATGGCTACACCTTC. This encodes CASSEGQGTYGYTF.

The chain joins TRBV2 to TRBJ1-4, with 8 bases identical to TRBD1. V gave up 6 bases and J gave up 2 bases; unmatched junction bases: 5. This CDR3 has 15 amino acids. Germline V lookup: CDR1 SNHLY, CDR2 FYNNEI. The CDR3 protein is CASRGQGATNEKLFF. The CDR3 DNA is TGTGCCAGCAGGGGGCAGGGGGCGACTAATGAAAAACTGTTTTTT.

J is TRBJ1-1 and V is TRBV5-1, with no clear D. The CDR3 covers 14 residues. Per the germline V gene, CDR1 is SGHRS and CDR2 is YFSETQ. Trimming cost V 1 base and J 1 base, with 8 bases left between them. The CDR3 nucleotides are TGCGCCAGCAGCTTGCAGATTTGGAACACTGAAGCTTTCTTT. Its translation: CASSLQIWNTEAFF.

This sequence joins TRBV28 and TRBJ1-5, with unresolved D. Per germline, CDR1 MDHEN and CDR2 SYDVKM. CDR3 length: 14 amino acids. V lost 1 base to trimming and J lost 7 bases, with 11 bases between them. The CDR3 loop reads CASSLSEVQQPQHF. The CDR3 DNA follows: TGTGCCAGCAGTTTATCAGAGGTCCAACAGCCCCAGCATTTT.

This sequence joins TRBV10-3 and TRBJ2-1; 7 bases fit TRBD1. The CDR3 loop spans 14 amino acids. The V and J ends lost 6 bases and 7 bases, in that order; junction bases with no gene match: 9. Germline CDR1 and CDR2: ENHRY and SYGVKD. CDR3 DNA sequence: TGTGCCATCAGCGCCGGGACAGACGGTAATGAGCAGTTCTTC. This encodes CAISAGTDGNEQFF.

The chain combines TRBV25-1 with TRBJ2-7; 8 bases fit TRBD1. Trimming at V came to 3 bases and at J to 3 bases, leaving 13 bases not matched to a gene. From germline, CDR1 is MGHDK and CDR2 SYGVNS. This CDR3 region has 17 residues. In DNA form, the CDR3 reads TGTGCCAGCAGTGAGATCCCCCTCGGACAGGGTCTCTACGAGCAGTACTTC. Protein product: CASSEIPLGQGLYEQYF.